What follows is one TCR beta chain and its context. The record originates from a study of blood T cell repertoires in COVID-19. Study at large: Donors in the United States, Italy and Spain gave samples during acute or convalescent COVID-19. The cDNA or gDNA used as material had been derived from T cells, B-cell-depleted T cells, or PBMCs.

This CDR3 contains 18 residues. V trimming: 1 base; J trimming: 2 bases; junction bases outside the gene matches: 7. Per germline, CDR1 MNHNS and CDR2 SASEGT. Profiling relied on immunoSEQ multiplex PCR, and the TCRdb table lists in-frame clones only, not all of them. The sample has 190,000 or so clones; around four fifths are singletons. V usage is TRBV6-1 and J usage is TRBJ2-3, with 12 bases aligning to TRBD2. The sequence came from a woman of 80 years or more with active or convalescent COVID-19. The source material was peripheral blood. CDR3 in DNA: TGTGCCAGCAGTGAAGGGCTAGCGGGGGGGTTGGTCACAGATACGCAGTATTTT. It specifies CASSEGLAGGLVTDTQYF.